This TCR beta chain was found in a study of blood T cell repertoires in COVID-19. At the level of the study: Sites in the United States, Italy and Spain provided acute and convalescent COVID-19 samples.

In the original analysis: Counts of nucleated cells, estimated from reference gene primer amplification, were obtained. The protocol was immunoSEQ multiplex PCR, while the TCRdb copy is restricted to in-frame clones and leaves out a portion. Clone size and the V and J calls come from that table; the DNA yielded D and trimming. The data contain about 310,000 clones, more than 75% of them singletons. Trimming pared 1 base from V and 1 base from J, leaving 14 bases between. The germline CDR1 and CDR2 sequences are SGHTA and FQGNSA. This CDR3 has 16 residues. Input material: peripheral blood. This TCR came from a man between 45 and 60 years old with active or convalescent COVID-19. The gene calls are TRBV7-2 and TRBJ2-7; D remains ambiguous. In DNA, the CDR3 is TGTGCCAGCAGCTTAGTGGGCAGCCCTCAATCCTACGAGCAGTACTTC. Residues: CASSLVGSPQSYEQYF.